This T cell receptor (beta chain) came from a study of beta chain features in type 1 diabetes. Study-level results: Type 1 diabetes patients had fewer VDJ junction insertions and more deletions.

Trimming shortened V by 5 bases and J by 6 bases, and 15 bases separated the two germline ends. This CDR3 comprises 14 residues. Germline values: CDR1 SGHTA, CDR2 FQGTGA. To note about this clone: Its antigen is undetermined.

TCRB transcripts that were expressed got sequenced, as all of the isolated RNA had been reverse transcribed. TCRdb's copy holds only in-frame clones and misses some; the assay was immunoSEQ multiplex PCR. Seen here are some 900,000 clones, roughly 16% observed once, and the top ten hold 0.02% to 0.025%. The rearrangement links TRBV7-3 to TRBJ2-3; D possibly corresponds to TRBD2 (5 bases). The receptor was isolated from a woman between 18 and 29 years old in good health. Specimen: naive CD4+ T cells from blood. CDR3 sequence (DNA): TGTGCCAGCAGCCTTACTAGTTTCGACGATACGCAGTATTTT. Translated, it gives CASSLTSFDDTQYF.